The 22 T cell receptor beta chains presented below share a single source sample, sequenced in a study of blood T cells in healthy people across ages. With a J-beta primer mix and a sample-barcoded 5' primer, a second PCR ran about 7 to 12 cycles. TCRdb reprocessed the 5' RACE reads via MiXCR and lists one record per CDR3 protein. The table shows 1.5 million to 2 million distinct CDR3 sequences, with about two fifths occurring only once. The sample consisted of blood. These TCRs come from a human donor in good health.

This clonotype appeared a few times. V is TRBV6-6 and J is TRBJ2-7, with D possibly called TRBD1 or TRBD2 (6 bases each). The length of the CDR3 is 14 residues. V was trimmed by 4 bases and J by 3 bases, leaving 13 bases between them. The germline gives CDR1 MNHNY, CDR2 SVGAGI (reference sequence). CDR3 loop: CASSCPGAYYEQYF. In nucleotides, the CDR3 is TGTGCCAGCAGTTGCCCGGGGGCCTACTACGAGCAGTACTTC.

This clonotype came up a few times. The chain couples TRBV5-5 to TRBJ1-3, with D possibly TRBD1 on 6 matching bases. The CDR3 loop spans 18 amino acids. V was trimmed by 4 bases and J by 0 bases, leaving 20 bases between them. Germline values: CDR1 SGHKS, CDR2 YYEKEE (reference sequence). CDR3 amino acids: CASSPDYFTGPSGNTIYF. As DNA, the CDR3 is TGTGCCAGCAGCCCCGACTATTTTACAGGGCCCTCTGGAAACACCATATATTTT. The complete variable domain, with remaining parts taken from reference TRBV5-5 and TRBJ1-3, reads DAGVTQSPTHLIKTRGQQVTLRCSPISGHKSVSWYQQVLGQGPQFIFQYYEKEERGRGNFPDRFSARQFPNYSSELNVNALLLGDSALYLCASSPDYFTGPSGNTIYFGEGSWLTVV.

The CDR3, as DNA: TGCAGCGTTTTTGTAGGGGGTACTAATGAAAAACTGTTTTTT. Its protein product is CSVFVGGTNEKLFF. V usage is TRBV29-1 and J usage is TRBJ1-4, with D maybe TRBD1 (6 bases). This CDR3 has 14 residues. The V end lost 5 bases, the J end lost 2 bases, and 12 bases lay between the germline ends. Germline-derived CDR1 and CDR2 are SQVTM and ANQGSEA.

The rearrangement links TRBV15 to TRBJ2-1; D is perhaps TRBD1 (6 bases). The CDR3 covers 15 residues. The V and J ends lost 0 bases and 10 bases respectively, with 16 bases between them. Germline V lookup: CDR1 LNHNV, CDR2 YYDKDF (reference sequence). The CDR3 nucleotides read TGTGCCACCAGCAGAGATGGGGGCCTCTCGAGAGAGCAGTTCTTC. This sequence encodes CATSRDGGLSREQFF.

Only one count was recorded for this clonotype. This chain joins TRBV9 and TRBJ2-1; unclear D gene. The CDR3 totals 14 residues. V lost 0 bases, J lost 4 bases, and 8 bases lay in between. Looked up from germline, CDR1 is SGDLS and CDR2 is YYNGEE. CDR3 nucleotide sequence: TGTGCCAGCAGCGTAGCTGCGCAGTACAATGAGCAGTTCTTC. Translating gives CASSVAAQYNEQFF.

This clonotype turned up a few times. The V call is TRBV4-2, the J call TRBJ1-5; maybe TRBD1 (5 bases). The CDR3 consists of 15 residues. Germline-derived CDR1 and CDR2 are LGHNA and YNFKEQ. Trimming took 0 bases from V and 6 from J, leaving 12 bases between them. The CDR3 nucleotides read TGTGCCAGCAGCCAAGACTGGCAGGGCGGTCAGCCCCAGCATTTT. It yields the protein CASSQDWQGGQPQHF.

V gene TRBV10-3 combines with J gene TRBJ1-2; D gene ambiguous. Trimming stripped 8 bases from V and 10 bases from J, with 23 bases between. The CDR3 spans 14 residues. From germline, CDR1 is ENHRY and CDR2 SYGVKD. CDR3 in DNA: TGTGCCATCGGTGGAAGACTCGCAACATCCCTCTACACCTTC. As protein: CAIGGRLATSLYTF.

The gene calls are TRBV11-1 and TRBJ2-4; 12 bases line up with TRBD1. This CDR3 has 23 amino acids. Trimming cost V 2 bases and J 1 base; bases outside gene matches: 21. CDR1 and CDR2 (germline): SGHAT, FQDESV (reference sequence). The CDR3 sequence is CASSLNSRRDSGQGARAKNIQYF. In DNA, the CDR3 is TGTGCCAGCAGCTTAAATTCAAGGCGGGATTCGGGACAGGGGGCTCGGGCCAAAAACATTCAGTACTTC.

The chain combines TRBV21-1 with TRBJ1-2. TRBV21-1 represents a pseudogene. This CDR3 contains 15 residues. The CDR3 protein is CASSIRQQDNYGYTF. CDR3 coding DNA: TGTGCCAGCAGCATTAGACAACAAGACAACTATGGCTACACCTTC.

CDR3 loop: CATSDHTSGAYNEQFF. The CDR3 DNA reads as TGTGCCACCAGTGACCATACTAGCGGGGCTTACAATGAGCAGTTCTTC. This sequence joins TRBV24-1 and TRBJ2-1; 10 nucleotides align to TRBD2. This CDR3 region has 16 residues. V was pared by 4 bases and J by 4 bases, with 6 bases of the junction left unmatched. Germline lookup yields CDR1 KGHDR and CDR2 SFDVKD.

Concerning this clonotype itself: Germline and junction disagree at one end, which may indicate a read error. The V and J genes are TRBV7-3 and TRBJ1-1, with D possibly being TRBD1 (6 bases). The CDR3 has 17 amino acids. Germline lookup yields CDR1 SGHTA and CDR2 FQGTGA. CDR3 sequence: CACSLISGPGANTEAFF. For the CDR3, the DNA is TGTGCCTGCAGCTTAATAAGCGGACCAGGGGCGAACACTGAAGCTTTCTTT. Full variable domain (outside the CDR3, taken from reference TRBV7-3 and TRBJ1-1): GAGVSQTPSNKVTEKGKYVELRCDPISGHTALYWYRQSLGQGPEFLIYFQGTGAADDSGLPNDRFFAVRPEGSVSTLKIQRTERGDSAVYLCACSLISGPGANTEAFFGQGTRLTVV.

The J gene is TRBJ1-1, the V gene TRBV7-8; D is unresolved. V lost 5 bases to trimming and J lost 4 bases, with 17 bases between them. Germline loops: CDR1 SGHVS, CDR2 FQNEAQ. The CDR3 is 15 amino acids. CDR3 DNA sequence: TGTGCCAGCAGCCTGAGGTGGCAGGCGGGCACTGAAGCTTTCTTT. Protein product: CASSLRWQAGTEAFF.

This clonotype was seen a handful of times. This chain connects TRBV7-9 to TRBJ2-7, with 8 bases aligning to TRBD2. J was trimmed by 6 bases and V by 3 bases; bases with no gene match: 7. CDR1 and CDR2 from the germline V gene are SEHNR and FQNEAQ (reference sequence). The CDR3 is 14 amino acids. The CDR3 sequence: CASSFSAGGGEQYF. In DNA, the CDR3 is TGTGCCAGCAGCTTTTCCGCGGGGGGTGGCGAGCAGTACTTC.

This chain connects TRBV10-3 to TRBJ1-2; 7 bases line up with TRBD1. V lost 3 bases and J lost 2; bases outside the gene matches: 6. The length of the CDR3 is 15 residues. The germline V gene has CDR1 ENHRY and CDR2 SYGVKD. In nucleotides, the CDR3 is TGTGCCATCAGTGATTTCGACAGGGTAAACTATGGCTACACCTTC. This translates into CAISDFDRVNYGYTF.

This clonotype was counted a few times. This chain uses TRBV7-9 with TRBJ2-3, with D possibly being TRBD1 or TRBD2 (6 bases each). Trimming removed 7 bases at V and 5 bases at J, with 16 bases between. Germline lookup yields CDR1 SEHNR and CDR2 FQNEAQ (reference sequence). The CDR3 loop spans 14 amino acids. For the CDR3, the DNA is TGTGCCAGCAACACTGGGGGGCTTGGAGATACGCAGTATTTT. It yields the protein CASNTGGLGDTQYF.

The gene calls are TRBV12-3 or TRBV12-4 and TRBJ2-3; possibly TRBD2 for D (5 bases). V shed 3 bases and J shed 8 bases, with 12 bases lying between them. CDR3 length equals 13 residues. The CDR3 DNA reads TGTGCCAGCAGTTTCCCGGACCGGGGTACGCAGTATTTT. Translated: CASSFPDRGTQYF.

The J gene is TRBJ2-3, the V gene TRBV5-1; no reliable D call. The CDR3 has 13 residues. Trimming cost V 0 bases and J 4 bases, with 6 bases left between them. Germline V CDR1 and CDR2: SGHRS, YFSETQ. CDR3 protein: CASSLVPSDTQYF. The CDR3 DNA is TGCGCCAGCAGCTTGGTGCCCTCAGATACGCAGTATTTT.

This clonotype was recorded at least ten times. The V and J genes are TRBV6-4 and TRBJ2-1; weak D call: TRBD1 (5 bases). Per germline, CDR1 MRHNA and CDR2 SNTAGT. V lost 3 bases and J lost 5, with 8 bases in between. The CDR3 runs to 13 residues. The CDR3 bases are TGTGCCAGCAGTGAGGACAACCACAATGAGCAGTTCTTC. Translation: CASSEDNHNEQFF.

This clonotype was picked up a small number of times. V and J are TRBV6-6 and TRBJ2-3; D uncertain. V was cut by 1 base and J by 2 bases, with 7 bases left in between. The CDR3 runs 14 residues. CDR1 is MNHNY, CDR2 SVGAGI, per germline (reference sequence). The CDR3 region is CASSYYADTDTQYF. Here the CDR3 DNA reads TGTGCCAGCAGTTACTATGCGGACACAGATACGCAGTATTTT.

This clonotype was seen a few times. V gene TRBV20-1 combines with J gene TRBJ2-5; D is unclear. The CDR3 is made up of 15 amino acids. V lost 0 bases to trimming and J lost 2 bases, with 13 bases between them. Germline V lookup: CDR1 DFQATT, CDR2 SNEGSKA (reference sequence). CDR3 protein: CSARDFRQEQETQYF. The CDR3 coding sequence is TGCAGTGCTAGAGATTTTAGGCAGGAACAAGAGACCCAGTACTTC.

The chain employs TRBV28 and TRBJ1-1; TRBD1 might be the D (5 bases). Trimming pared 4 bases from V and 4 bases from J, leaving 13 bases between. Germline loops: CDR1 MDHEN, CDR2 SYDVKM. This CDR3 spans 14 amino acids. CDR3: CASSSNQGFTEAFF. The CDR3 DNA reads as TGTGCCAGCAGTTCTAACCAGGGATTCACTGAAGCTTTCTTT.

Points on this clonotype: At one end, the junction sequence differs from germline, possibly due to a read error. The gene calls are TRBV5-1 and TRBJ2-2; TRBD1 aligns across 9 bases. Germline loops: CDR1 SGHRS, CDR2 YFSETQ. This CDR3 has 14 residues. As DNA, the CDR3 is TGCGCCAGCAGGGTGGACAGGGGAAATGGTGAGCAGTTTTTT. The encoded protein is CASRVDRGNGEQFF. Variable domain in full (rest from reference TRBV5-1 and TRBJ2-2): KAGVTQTPRYLIKTRGQQVTLSCSPISGHRSVSWYQQTPGQGLQFLFEYFSETQRNKGNFPGRFSGRQFSNSRSEMNVSTLELGDSALYLCASRVDRGNGEQFFGEGSRLTVL.